Presented here are 23 T cell receptor beta chains from one specimen sequenced in a study of T-cell memory formation after mild COVID-19. From the 5' RACE reads, TCRdb called clonotypes with MiXCR, one entry per CDR3 protein. Seen here are fewer than 400,000 distinct CDR3 sequences, 15% to 20% observed once, and the top ten hold about a fifth. The sequenced material came from PBMCs or a T cell subset sorted from them (not recorded which). Receptors were obtained from a man younger than 30 who had mild COVID-19 (a few samples of this study predate the infection). Cell type and time point are not known.

This clonotype was seen a few times. The chain couples TRBV5-1 to TRBJ1-5, with D unclear. V was pared by 1 base and J by 4 bases, with 9 bases between. The CDR3 extends over 14 amino acids. CDR1 is SGHRS, CDR2 YFSETQ, per germline. CDR3 protein: CASSLYGANQPQHF. The CDR3 DNA is TGCGCCAGCAGCTTGTATGGAGCGAATCAGCCCCAGCATTTT. The complete variable domain, with remaining parts taken from reference TRBV5-1 and TRBJ1-5, reads KAGVTQTPRYLIKTRGQQVTLSCSPISGHRSVSWYQQTPGQGLQFLFEYFSETQRNKGNFPGRFSGRQFSNSRSEMNVSTLELGDSALYLCASSLYGANQPQHFGDGTRLSIL.

The chain has TRBV20-1 and TRBJ2-3, with TRBD2 matching 7 bases. CDR1 is DFQATT and CDR2 is SNEGSKA in the germline V gene (reference sequence). This CDR3 is 15 amino acids long. V shed 3 bases, J shed 4 bases, and the junction held 10 bases outside the gene matches. CDR3 residues: CSARWATSRSDTQYF. The CDR3 DNA follows: TGCAGTGCTAGGTGGGCGACTAGCCGCTCAGATACGCAGTATTTT.

The chain is built from TRBV7-2 and TRBJ1-1; D remains ambiguous. Looked up from germline, CDR1 is SGHTA and CDR2 is FQGNSA. The germline V and J ends were trimmed by 4 bases and 0 bases, with 9 bases remaining between them. The CDR3 spans 14 residues. The CDR3 here is CASSSQALNTEAFF. The CDR3 coding sequence is TGTGCCAGCAGCTCCCAAGCCCTGAACACTGAAGCTTTCTTT.

This rearrangement joins TRBV20-1 to TRBJ1-1; no clear D gene. Germline values: CDR1 DFQATT, CDR2 SNEGSKA (reference sequence). This CDR3 is 12 amino acids long. V was pared by 3 bases and J by 6 bases, with 11 bases between. The CDR3 coding sequence is TGCAGTGCTAGGGAAAGAGGTGCTGAAGCTTTCTTT. Translated: CSARERGAEAFF.

V and J are TRBV7-2 and TRBJ2-3; 12 bases line up with TRBD2. V lost 7 bases, J lost 6 bases, and 8 bases stayed unmatched. The CDR3 is 15 amino acids. Germline V CDR1 and CDR2: SGHTA, FQGNSA. In DNA, the CDR3 is TGTGCCAGCACCTCCCTAGCGGGGGGGCCTGATACGCAGTATTTT. Translating gives CASTSLAGGPDTQYF.

This chain links TRBV5-4 with TRBJ1-5; TRBD1 agrees at 7 bases. The length of the CDR3 is 14 residues. In germline, CDR1 is SGHNT, CDR2 YYREEE (reference sequence). The V gene end was trimmed by 6 bases and the J gene end by 6 bases; junction bases not matched to a gene: 9. DNA for the CDR3: TGTGCCAGCAACTTCCTTCCAGGGGGTCAGCCCCAGCATTTT. Protein sequence: CASNFLPGGQPQHF.

V and J are TRBV25-1 and TRBJ2-2, with D perhaps TRBD1 or TRBD2 (6 bases each). Trimming removed 5 bases from V and 4 bases from J, with 17 bases in between. CDR3 length equals 16 residues. Germline V CDR1 and CDR2: MGHDK, SYGVNS. The CDR3, as DNA: TGTGCCAGCAGTCGGGACGGGGGCTACACCACCGGGGAGCTGTTTTTT. Protein: CASSRDGGYTTGELFF.

This chain connects TRBV20-1 to TRBJ1-1; D might be TRBD1 (6 bases). Germline V gene lookup returns CDR1 DFQATT and CDR2 SNEGSKA (reference sequence). There are 16 residues in the CDR3. Trimming removed 0 bases from V and 4 bases from J, with 18 bases in between. As DNA, the CDR3 is TGCAGTGCTAGAGAGGGGGAGCGGGGGCGTAGCACTGAAGCTTTCTTT. Translated, it gives CSAREGERGRSTEAFF.

The chain recombines TRBV5-1 with TRBJ2-7; D tentatively reads TRBD1 or TRBD2 (5 bases each). This CDR3 contains 16 residues. Germline CDR1 is SGHRS and CDR2 is YFSETQ. Trimming shortened V by 0 bases and J by 0 bases, and 13 bases separated the two germline ends. CDR3 DNA: TGCGCCAGCAGCTTGGCCTACGGGGCGAGCTCCTACGAGCAGTACGTC. Amino acids: CASSLAYGASSYEQYV.

This clonotype showed up just a few times. The J gene is TRBJ2-7, the V gene TRBV5-5, with D possibly matching TRBD1 (6 bases). Trimming left V 4 bases short and J 2 bases short, with 10 bases between. Germline loops: CDR1 SGHKS, CDR2 YYEKEE (reference sequence). The length of the CDR3 is 13 residues. The CDR3 reads CASSETGAYEQYF. CDR3 DNA: TGTGCCAGCAGCGAGACAGGTGCCTACGAGCAGTACTTC.

The rearrangement joins TRBV19 to TRBJ2-3; D is uncertain. The V gene lost 1 base and the J gene lost 3 bases, with 5 bases spanning the gap. The length of the CDR3 is 13 residues. Per germline, CDR1 LNHDA and CDR2 SQIVND (reference sequence). Here the CDR3 reads CASSIAATDTQYF. In nucleotides, the CDR3 is TGTGCCAGTAGTATAGCCGCAACAGATACGCAGTATTTT. Filled out from reference TRBV19 and TRBJ2-3, the complete variable domain reads DGGITQSPKYLFRKEGQNVTLSCEQNLNHDAMYWYRQDPGQGLRLIYYSQIVNDFQKGDIAEGYSVSREKKESFPLTVTSAQKNPTAFYLCASSIAATDTQYFGPGTRLTVL.

Only a few counts were recorded for this clonotype. The gene calls are TRBV20-1 and TRBJ2-7; no definite D call. CDR1 and CDR2 from the germline V gene are DFQATT and SNEGSKA (reference sequence). CDR3 length equals 13 residues. With 4 bases removed from V and 4 bases from J, the gap between germline ends came to 14 bases. CDR3 sequence (DNA): TGCAGTGCTAAACCGTCCCCCGGGTACGAGCAGTACGTC. It translates to CSAKPSPGYEQYV.

The rearrangement uses TRBV12-3 or TRBV12-4 and TRBJ1-4; D is undetermined. Between the trimmed V and J ends, which lost 3 bases and 5 bases, there was a span of 7 bases. The CDR3 runs to 13 residues. CDR3 residues: CASSFWPNEKLFF. The CDR3 DNA reads TGTGCCAGCAGTTTCTGGCCAAATGAAAAACTGTTTTTT.

V and J are TRBV25-1 and TRBJ2-7, with a possible D match to TRBD1 (5 bases). V lost 3 bases and J lost 2, with 11 bases in between. The CDR3 spans 14 residues. Germline V gives CDR1 MGHDK, CDR2 SYGVNS. In nucleotides, the CDR3 is TGTGCCAGCAGTGAGGGGTGGGGCCCCTACGAGCAGTACTTC. Translating it yields CASSEGWGPYEQYF.

The chain is built from TRBV5-1 and TRBJ2-5; a weak D match, TRBD1 (6 bases). This CDR3 is built from 14 residues. The germline CDR1 and CDR2 sequences are SGHRS and YFSETQ. V shed 3 bases and J shed 1 base, with 10 bases lying between them. CDR3 coding DNA: TGCGCCAGCAGCTGGGACATTTTCCAAGAGACCCAGTACTTC. Translated: CASSWDIFQETQYF.

The chain employs TRBV7-2 and TRBJ1-2; a possible D gene is TRBD1 (5 bases). The CDR3 covers 13 residues. In germline, CDR1 is SGHTA, CDR2 FQGNSA. Trimming pared 4 bases from V and 8 bases from J, leaving 14 bases between. The CDR3 is CASSSRVGGGYTF. The CDR3 nucleotides are TGTGCCAGCAGCTCAAGGGTGGGGGGAGGCTACACCTTC.

The rearrangement links TRBV7-2 to TRBJ2-2, with D possibly matching TRBD1 (6 bases). V was clipped by 10 bases and J by 1 base, with 13 bases between them. The germline V gene has CDR1 SGHTA and CDR2 FQGNSA. The CDR3 length is 14 residues. The CDR3 DNA follows: TGTGCCAACGTCAAGACAGGGAACACCGGGGAGCTGTTTTTT. Protein product: CANVKTGNTGELFF.

Of note for this clonotype: One end of the junction is discordant with germline, which a read error may explain. The J gene is TRBJ2-5, the V gene TRBV4-2, with 8 positions matching TRBD2. The CDR3 totals 13 residues. Germline V gene sequence: CDR1 LGHNA, CDR2 YNFKEQ. DNA of the CDR3: TGTGCCAGCCGCCACGGGGGGGCGGGTATCCAGTACTTC. It yields the protein CASRHGGAGIQYF.

This chain joins TRBV24-1 and TRBJ1-5, with D unresolved. CDR3 size: 15 residues. CDR1 KGHDR and CDR2 SFDVKD come from the germline V gene. V was trimmed by 8 bases and J by 1 base, leaving 14 bases between them. The CDR3 DNA is TGTGCCACCACGGTCGGCCTGGGCAGCAATCAGCCCCAGCATTTT. It codes for CATTVGLGSNQPQHF.

The chain is built from TRBV4-2 and TRBJ2-3; 12 bases are shared with TRBD2. Per germline, CDR1 LGHNA and CDR2 YNFKEQ. J lost 0 bases, V lost 4 bases, and 8 bases had no gene match. The CDR3 extends over 18 amino acids. The CDR3 nucleotides are TGTGCCAGCAGCCCCCGCGGGACTAGCGGGTCTAGCACAGATACGCAGTATTTT. It codes for CASSPRGTSGSSTDTQYF.

The chain uses TRBV6-1 and TRBJ2-7; a weak D match, TRBD1 (6 bases). CDR1 is MNHNS, CDR2 SASEGT, per germline. Trimming left V 7 bases short and J 7 bases short, with 23 bases between. The CDR3 spans 15 residues. The CDR3 coding sequence is TGTGCCAGCACCATGAATTTGGGGGCCCCACAGGAGCAGTACGTC. Amino acid sequence: CASTMNLGAPQEQYV.

A few counts support this clonotype. This chain connects TRBV2 to TRBJ1-2, with D hard to call. Trimming left V 8 bases short and J 0 bases short, with 7 bases between. This CDR3 region has 12 residues. CDR1 and CDR2 from the germline V gene are SNHLY and FYNNEI. The CDR3 spells CASSLANYGYTF. DNA for the CDR3: TGTGCCAGCTCATTAGCTAACTATGGCTACACCTTC.

The chain joins TRBV3-1 to TRBJ2-2; maybe TRBD2 (6 bases). Germline CDR1 reads LGHDT; CDR2 reads YNNKEL (reference sequence). V dropped 3 bases and J dropped 6 bases, with 8 bases sitting between them. The CDR3 has 13 amino acids. The CDR3 DNA is TGTGCCAGCAGCCATAGGGACTCCGGGGAGCTGTTTTTT. Amino acid sequence: CASSHRDSGELFF.